This T cell receptor beta chain came from a study of T cells in Graves' hyperthyroidism and ophthalmopathy. The CDR3 consists of 17 residues. Germline-derived CDR1 and CDR2 are WSHSY and SAAADI. J gave up 0 bases and V 0 bases, and 3 bases lay outside the gene matches. Amplification of TCR beta CDR3 regions was performed using RNA transcripts as template. When the TCR CDR3 underwent first-round RT-PCR, the HTBI primer set was used. TCRdb passed the multiplex PCR reads through MiXCR, listing each CDR3 protein once. The sample lists 500,000 to 600,000 distinct CDR3 sequences; 46% were seen once. Sequencing used peripheral blood or thyroid tissue (not recorded which). The TCR originated in an adult woman with Graves' disease, either hyperthyroidism or ophthalmopathy (not recorded which). The chain carries TRBV10-2 and TRBJ1-5; 9 nucleotides agree with TRBD1. The CDR3 spells CASSESTGGYSNQPQHF. In DNA form, the CDR3 reads TGCGCCAGCAGTGAGTCGACAGGGGGTTATAGCAATCAGCCCCAGCATTTT.